The 20 T cell receptor beta chains reported below all come from one sample, sequenced in a study of vaccination and CD4 T cells after COVID-19. The treatment denotes: approximately nine-day PBMC culture with coronavirus spike peptide pools or control peptides (ViraFEST assay). Sequence data for DNA of cultured CD4+ T cells were generated by the Oncomine TCR Beta short-read assay. MiXCR was run by TCRdb on the PCR reads, yielding one entry per CDR3 protein. The repertoire has about 24,000 distinct CDR3 sequences, 60% of them found once; the top ten carry 10% to 15%. No antigen is known for these receptors. This specimen was CD4+ T cells from blood, cultured in vitro, taken after SARS-CoV-2 vaccination. These receptors were collected from a human donor who received a COVID-19 vaccine.

This clonotype counts as medium-sized. The chain carries TRBV19 and TRBJ2-5; 14 bases fit TRBD2. The CDR3 is 16 residues long. After removal of 5 bases from V and 5 bases from J, the junction contained 7 bases not matched to a gene. Germline CDR1 and CDR2: LNHDA and SQIVND (reference sequence). This chain's CDR3 is CASSETSGGAGETQYF. CDR3 sequence (DNA): TGTGCCAGTAGTGAGACTAGCGGGGGGGCCGGGGAGACCCAGTACTTC.

Comments on this clonotype: At one boundary the junction diverges from the germline segment, which might be a read error. The chain has TRBV7-8 and TRBJ1-1; a possible D gene is TRBD1 (5 bases). Germline V gene lookup returns CDR1 SGHVS and CDR2 FQNEAQ. The CDR3 loop spans 13 amino acids. CDR3 coding DNA: TGTGCCAGCAGCTTAGAAGGGGTTTCCAGGTTGGCCTTT. Its protein is CASSLEGVSRLAF. The whole variable domain, filled in from reference TRBV7-8 and TRBJ1-1, reads GAGVSQSPRYKVAKRGQDVALRCDPISGHVSLFWYQQALGQGPEFLTYFQNEAQLDKSGLPSDRFFAERPEGSVSTLKIQRTQQEDSAVYLCASSLEGVSRLAFGQGTRLTVV.

The chain joins TRBV19 to TRBJ1-5; D not certain. CDR3 length: 15 residues. Trimming removed 3 bases from V and 6 bases from J, with 15 bases in between. Germline-derived CDR1 and CDR2 are LNHDA and SQIVND (reference sequence). CDR3 nucleotides: TGTGCCAGTAGTATTTCTCCCGGTAGTGTTCAGCCCCAGCATTTT. Translated: CASSISPGSVQPQHF.

This chain connects TRBV28 to TRBJ1-4; TRBD1 aligns across 8 bases. V was pared by 2 bases and J by 1 base, with 3 bases of the junction left unmatched. The CDR3 is made up of 16 amino acids. Germline loops: CDR1 MDHEN, CDR2 SYDVKM. CDR3 coding DNA: TGTGCCAGCAGTTTACTCGGACAGGGAACTAATGAAAAACTGTTTTTT. It translates to CASSLLGQGTNEKLFF. Looking up the rest from reference TRBV28 and TRBJ1-4 gives the full variable domain: DVKVTQSSRYLVKRTGEKVFLECVQDMDHENMFWYRQDPGLGLRLIYFSYDVKMKEKGDIPEGYSVSREKKERFSLILESASTNQTSMYLCASSLLGQGTNEKLFFGSGTQLSVL.

The V gene is TRBV20-1, the J gene TRBJ1-1; the D gene is possibly TRBD1 (6 bases). The CDR3 is 15 amino acids. Germline CDR1 and CDR2: DFQATT and SNEGSKA (reference sequence). V dropped 3 bases and J dropped 2 bases, with 16 bases sitting between them. The CDR3 DNA reads TGCAGTGCTAGTACACAGGGATCCCTAAACACTGAAGCTTTCTTT. Translation gives CSASTQGSLNTEAFF.

This chain connects TRBV5-1 to TRBJ2-1; D call uncertain. The V end was cut by 0 bases, the J end by 6 bases, with 10 bases between. The CDR3 is 14 amino acids. Germline V gene lookup returns CDR1 SGHRS and CDR2 YFSETQ. In nucleotides, the CDR3 is TGCGCCAGCAGCTTGGAGGGCACGGTCAATGAGCAGTTCTTC. Its translation is CASSLEGTVNEQFF.

This chain joins TRBV11-3 and TRBJ1-6; D may be TRBD1 (6 bases). The germline V and J ends were trimmed by 5 bases and 6 bases, with 20 bases remaining between them. The CDR3 totals 17 residues. The V gene's germline CDR1 is SGHNT and CDR2 YENEEA. The CDR3 DNA reads TGTGCCAGCAGCCATCCTAGGGGGGGCTCACTTAATTCACCCCTCCACTTT. Translated: CASSHPRGGSLNSPLHF.

The chain is built from TRBV5-5 and TRBJ2-5; D call uncertain. Germline CDR1 and CDR2: SGHKS and YYEKEE (reference sequence). The CDR3 extends over 14 amino acids. Trimming shortened V by 4 bases and J by 0 bases, and 10 bases separated the two germline ends. This CDR3 reads CASSPDTYQETQYF. The CDR3 nucleotides are TGTGCCAGCAGCCCTGACACGTACCAAGAGACCCAGTACTTC.

This sequence joins TRBV2 and TRBJ1-2, with 7 bases fitting TRBD1. V was pared by 5 bases and J by 4 bases, with 10 bases of the junction left unmatched. The CDR3 is 15 residues long. Germline values: CDR1 SNHLY, CDR2 FYNNEI. Here the CDR3 reads CASSPDRESGYGYTF. CDR3 bases: TGTGCCAGCAGTCCTGACAGGGAGTCAGGCTATGGCTACACCTTC.

The V and J genes are TRBV19 and TRBJ1-6; D gene uncertain. Trimming removed 7 bases at V and 6 bases at J, with 13 bases between. The CDR3 length is 14 residues. Germline-derived CDR1 and CDR2 are LNHDA and SQIVND (reference sequence). This CDR3 reads CASTIKGSNSPLHF. In DNA, the CDR3 is TGTGCCAGTACTATTAAGGGATCTAATTCACCCCTCCACTTT.

This chain links TRBV20-1 with TRBJ2-2; D gene unclear. CDR1 and CDR2 (germline): DFQATT, SNEGSKA (reference sequence). The CDR3 has 15 residues. The ends were cut back, 3 bases at V and 5 bases at J, with 16 bases in the middle. This CDR3 reads CSARRRLLGTGELFF. The CDR3 bases are TGCAGTGCTAGGCGTCGCCTTTTGGGGACCGGGGAGCTGTTTTTT.

The chain recombines TRBV5-1 with TRBJ2-5, with D uncertain. V was shortened by 1 base and J by 2 bases, with 6 bases between the two germline ends. The CDR3 extends over 13 amino acids. CDR1 is SGHRS and CDR2 is YFSETQ in the germline V gene. The CDR3 spells CASSLPGQETQYF. The DNA for the CDR3 is TGCGCCAGCAGCTTGCCTGGGCAAGAGACCCAGTACTTC. Drawing the rest from reference TRBV5-1 and TRBJ2-5, the complete variable domain is KAGVTQTPRYLIKTRGQQVTLSCSPISGHRSVSWYQQTPGQGLQFLFEYFSETQRNKGNFPGRFSGRQFSNSRSEMNVSTLELGDSALYLCASSLPGQETQYFGPGTRLLVL.

This rearrangement joins TRBV20-1 to TRBJ2-5; 9 bases are a match to TRBD2. This CDR3 has 18 residues. Trimming took 3 bases from V and 5 from J; bases not matched to a gene: 19. Germline CDR1 DFQATT, CDR2 SNEGSKA (reference sequence). Written as DNA, the CDR3 is TGCAGTGCTAGTAGGGGCTCCCTAGCGGGGCCGGTGGGGGAGACCCAGTACTTC. Its protein product is CSASRGSLAGPVGETQYF.

The CDR3 region has the DNA TGCGCCAGCAGCCCGGACAGTAGGTATGGCTACACCTTC. It codes for CASSPDSRYGYTF. This chain connects TRBV5-1 to TRBJ1-2; tentative D call: TRBD1 (6 bases). V lost 4 bases and J 5 bases, leaving 12 bases between the germline ends. Germline V gene data show CDR1 as SGHRS and CDR2 as YFSETQ. The CDR3 runs 13 residues.

This sequence joins TRBV27 and TRBJ2-7; D is ambiguous. Per the germline V gene, CDR1 is MNHEY and CDR2 is SMNVEV (reference sequence). V dropped 0 bases and J dropped 3 bases, with 9 bases sitting between them. The CDR3 sequence is 14 residues long. The CDR3 region is CASSLSGYRYEQYF. CDR3 bases: TGTGCCAGCAGTTTATCAGGATACCGCTACGAGCAGTACTTC.

The DNA for the CDR3 is TGTGCCAGCAGCCCCGGTCCAGGGGGCCCCAACTATGGCTACACCTTC. As protein: CASSPGPGGPNYGYTF. The rearrangement uses TRBV14 and TRBJ1-2; 8 bases agree with TRBD1. Trimming removed 4 bases from V and 2 bases from J; junction bases left unmatched: 9. Germline V CDR1 and CDR2: SGHDN, FVKESK. The CDR3 totals 16 residues.

This chain joins TRBV2 and TRBJ2-7; TRBD2 matches 8 bases. Germline assignment: CDR1 SNHLY and CDR2 FYNNEI. V was clipped by 0 bases and J by 6 bases; unmatched bases: 4. The CDR3 is 14 amino acids. CDR3 residues: CASSEAGGEGEQYF. The CDR3 DNA reads as TGTGCCAGCAGTGAAGCCGGGGGGGAAGGCGAGCAGTACTTC.

The chain recombines TRBV9 with TRBJ2-5, with D hard to call. Germline V CDR1 and CDR2: SGDLS, YYNGEE. The CDR3 is made up of 15 amino acids. Between the trimmed V and J ends, which lost 0 bases and 5 bases, there was a span of 14 bases. The CDR3 sequence: CASSVGPDQRETQYF. The CDR3 nucleotides read TGTGCCAGCAGCGTAGGACCGGACCAACGGGAGACCCAGTACTTC. Full variable domain (rest looked up from reference TRBV9 and TRBJ2-5): DSGVTQTPKHLITATGQRVTLRCSPRSGDLSVYWYQQSLDQGLQFLIQYYNGEERAKGNILERFSAQQFPDLHSELNLSSLELGDSALYFCASSVGPDQRETQYFGPGTRLLVL.

This clonotype was detected a few times. The rearrangement uses TRBV24-1 and TRBJ2-3; weak D call: TRBD1 (6 bases). The CDR3 is 15 amino acids. Trimming shortened V by 3 bases and J by 3 bases, and 12 bases separated the two germline ends. CDR1 is KGHDR, CDR2 SFDVKD, per germline. Here the CDR3 DNA reads TGTGCCACCAGTGATCGCAGGGGAGAGACAGATACGCAGTATTTT. It specifies CATSDRRGETDTQYF.

The chain carries TRBV12-5 and TRBJ1-5; D uncertain. Trimming took 1 base from V and 0 from J, leaving 7 bases between them. The CDR3 is made up of 15 amino acids. CDR1 is LGHNT, CDR2 FRNRAP, per germline. CDR3 nucleotides: TGTGCTAGTGGTTTGGACGGAAGTAGCAATCAGCCCCAGCATTTT. Its translation: CASGLDGSSNQPQHF.